Below, 18 T cell receptor beta chains from the same sample are listed, as sequenced in a study of cytomegalovirus exposure and HLA in healthy donors. Primers: 60 Vbeta forward and 13 Jbeta reverse. Profiled with immunoSEQ multiplex PCR; TCRdb holds only in-frame clones, not every one. Of 150,000 to 200,000 clones detected, approximately 80% appear once; the ten largest clones hold 0.7% to 0.95%. The specimen was PBMCs. Every receptor here comes from a woman between 18 and 30 years old in good health and CMV-seronegative.

Details on this clone: Other DNA variants within this sample encode the same CDR3. The J gene is TRBJ1-1, the V gene TRBV28, with D perhaps matching TRBD1 (5 bases). The germline CDR1 and CDR2 sequences are MDHEN and SYDVKM. There are 11 residues in the CDR3. V was pared by 3 bases and J by 8 bases, with 7 bases between. The CDR3 reads CASSLGGEAFF. DNA of the CDR3: TGTGCCAGCAGTTTGGGGGGGGAAGCTTTCTTT.

A few counts support this clone. The gene calls are TRBV5-6 and TRBJ2-7; maybe TRBD1 (5 bases). Germline assignment: CDR1 SGHDT and CDR2 YYEEEE. The CDR3 extends over 14 amino acids. The germline V and J ends were trimmed by 2 bases and 4 bases, with 13 bases remaining between them. Written as DNA, the CDR3 is TGTGCCAGCAGCTTAGTACAGGAAATTTACGAGCAGTACTTC. Translating gives CASSLVQEIYEQYF.

The CDR3 reads CASSLILGRETEAFF. The CDR3 DNA sequence: TGCGCCAGCAGCTTGATTCTCGGGAGAGAGACTGAAGCTTTCTTT. The genes are TRBV5-1 and TRBJ1-1; D not resolved. Germline CDR1 reads SGHRS; CDR2 reads YFSETQ. Trimming took 1 base from V and 5 from J, leaving 15 bases between them. This CDR3 is built from 15 residues.

The chain uses TRBV4-3 and TRBJ2-3; tentatively, D is TRBD1 (6 bases). The V and J ends lost 0 bases and 4 bases respectively, with 11 bases between them. Looked up from germline, CDR1 is LGHNA and CDR2 is YSLEER. The CDR3 runs 15 residues. In DNA form, the CDR3 reads TGCGCCAGCAGCCAAGATTACGGGACACCAGATACGCAGTATTTT. Protein: CASSQDYGTPDTQYF.

The V and J genes are TRBV28 and TRBJ1-2; 7 positions agree with TRBD1. This CDR3 has 14 amino acids. Per germline, CDR1 MDHEN and CDR2 SYDVKM. V gave up 7 bases and J gave up 7 bases; unmatched junction bases: 12. The CDR3 region is CASKDTGESAGYTF. In DNA form, the CDR3 reads TGTGCCAGCAAAGATACAGGGGAGAGTGCTGGCTACACCTTC.

V usage is TRBV2 and J usage is TRBJ2-5; 10 bases match TRBD1. The DNA end is more similar to TRBJ2-7, so the J call may be wrong. The CDR3 length is 15 residues. Germline values: CDR1 SNHLY, CDR2 FYNNEI. CDR3 sequence reads: CASSGDRGSSYEQYF. CDR3 DNA: TGTGCCAGCAGTGGGGACAGGGGATCCTCCTACGAGCAGTACTTC.

This chain connects TRBV11-3 to TRBJ1-3, with D tentatively TRBD1 (6 bases). The V gene's germline CDR1 is SGHNT and CDR2 YENEEA. The V end was cut by 5 bases, the J end by 4 bases, with 15 bases between. This CDR3 spans 15 amino acids. The CDR3 coding sequence is TGTGCCAGCAGCCCTCCCGGGGGGCTAGGAAACACCATATATTTT. Translating gives CASSPPGGLGNTIYF. The whole variable domain, filled in from reference TRBV11-3 and TRBJ1-3, reads EAGVVQSPRYKIIEKKQPVAFWCNPISGHNTLYWYLQNLGQGPELLIRYENEEAVDDSQLPKDRFSAERLKGVDSTLKIQPAELGDSAVYLCASSPPGGLGNTIYFGEGSWLTVV.

The chain has TRBV5-6 and TRBJ1-4; D might be TRBD1 (6 bases). Germline V gives CDR1 SGHDT, CDR2 YYEEEE. V was clipped by 3 bases and J by 3 bases, with 9 bases between them. There are 14 residues in the CDR3. CDR3 region: CASSSGHSNEKLFF. CDR3 in DNA: TGTGCCAGCAGCTCGGGACATTCTAATGAAAAACTGTTTTTT. Looking up the rest from reference TRBV5-6 and TRBJ1-4 gives the full variable domain: DAGVTQSPTHLIKTRGQQVTLRCSPKSGHDTVSWYQQALGQGPQFIFQYYEEEERQRGNFPDRFSGHQFPNYSSELNVNALLLGDSALYLCASSSGHSNEKLFFGSGTQLSVL.

This clone came up a few times. CDR3 coding DNA: TGCGCCAGCAAGAGGACTAGCGGGAGTTCTGTGTCCTACAATGAGCAGTTCTTC. It is translated as CASKRTSGSSVSYNEQFF. The chain is built from TRBV5-1 and TRBJ2-1; 13 nucleotides align to TRBD2. The CDR3 contains 18 residues. V lost 6 bases to trimming and J lost 1 base; unmatched junction nucleotides: 10. Germline lookup yields CDR1 SGHRS and CDR2 YFSETQ.

On this clone itself: At the DNA level, this CDR3 is encoded by other sequences in the same sample as well. The J gene is TRBJ1-5, the V gene TRBV10-1; 7 nucleotides align to TRBD1. Germline V gene lookup returns CDR1 WNHNN and CDR2 SYGVQD (reference sequence). This CDR3 is 19 amino acids long. J was trimmed by 1 base and V by 11 bases; bases with no gene match: 23. The CDR3 here is CAGTQGPAYPTYSNQPQHF. CDR3 nucleotides: TGCGCCGGTACACAGGGGCCGGCATACCCTACATACAGCAATCAGCCCCAGCATTTT.

The V and J genes are TRBV7-8 and TRBJ2-3; 9 bases are shared with TRBD1. CDR3 length equals 16 residues. Germline CDR1 and CDR2: SGHVS and FQNEAQ. V was pared by 4 bases and J by 4 bases, with 9 bases of the junction left unmatched. In nucleotides, the CDR3 is TGTGCCAGCAGCTCTCGGACAGGGGACGAGGCAGATACGCAGTATTTT. Its translation is CASSSRTGDEADTQYF.

V is TRBV15 and J is TRBJ2-1; D gene unclear. This CDR3 contains 13 residues. The germline gives CDR1 LNHNV, CDR2 YYDKDF (reference sequence). The V gene lost 6 bases and the J gene lost 4 bases, with 10 bases spanning the gap. The CDR3 region is CATRRAVYNEQFF. The DNA of the CDR3 is TGTGCCACCAGGCGAGCCGTTTACAATGAGCAGTTCTTC.

The V call is TRBV27, the J call TRBJ2-1, with TRBD2 identical over 9 bases. The CDR3 runs 16 residues. V dropped 5 bases and J dropped 0; count of bases not matched to a gene: 5. Germline-derived CDR1 and CDR2 are MNHEY and SMNVEV (reference sequence). The CDR3 protein is CASSRLAGLSYNEQFF. For the CDR3, the DNA is TGTGCCAGCAGTCGTCTAGCGGGGCTCTCCTACAATGAGCAGTTCTTC.

The chain couples TRBV15 to TRBJ2-6; D may be TRBD2 (5 bases). Germline CDR1 reads LNHNV; CDR2 reads YYDKDF (reference sequence). This CDR3 has 18 amino acids. Trimming left V 2 bases short and J 2 bases short, with 16 bases between. In DNA, the CDR3 is TGTGCCACCAGCAGATACAGAGGGATTAGCGCTGGGGCCAACGTCCTGACTTTC. Translated: CATSRYRGISAGANVLTF. Together with reference TRBV15 and TRBJ2-6, the CDR3 gives the full variable domain: DAMVIQNPRYQVTQFGKPVTLSCSQTLNHNVMYWYQQKSSQAPKLLFHYYDKDFNNEADTPDNFQSRRPNTSFCFLDIRSPGLGDTAMYLCATSRYRGISAGANVLTFGAGSRLTVL.

This chain connects TRBV4-1 to TRBJ2-3; TRBD2 matches 9 bases. The CDR3 length is 16 residues. V lost 4 bases and J lost 2; bases outside the gene matches: 7. From germline, CDR1 is MGHRA and CDR2 YSYEKL. The DNA of the CDR3 is TGCGCCAGCAGCCTCCGGATAGCGGGGGACACAGATACGCAGTATTTT. Protein: CASSLRIAGDTDTQYF.

The chain uses TRBV4-1 and TRBJ1-3; D is uncertain. Deletions cut 3 bases from V and 2 bases from J, with 11 bases between. The CDR3 has 15 residues. Germline V lookup: CDR1 MGHRA, CDR2 YSYEKL. CDR3 bases: TGCGCCAGCAGCCAGGTGTTGTTAGCTGGAAACACCATATATTTT. Translating gives CASSQVLLAGNTIYF.

This chain links TRBV10-3 with TRBJ2-2; 10 nucleotides agree with TRBD2. Trimming at V came to 5 bases and at J to 1 base, leaving 10 bases not matched to a gene. This CDR3 is built from 18 residues. In germline, CDR1 is ENHRY, CDR2 SYGVKD. CDR3 DNA sequence: TGTGCCATCAGTACACACGCGGGACTAGCGCTGAACACCGGGGAGCTGTTTTTT. This encodes CAISTHAGLALNTGELFF.

V and J are TRBV27 and TRBJ1-6, with D perhaps matching TRBD1 (5 bases). V gave up 2 bases and J gave up 9 bases, with 11 bases separating them. CDR1 is MNHEY, CDR2 SMNVEV, per germline (reference sequence). The CDR3 is 14 amino acids. CDR3 coding DNA: TGTGCCAGCAGTTTACACAGGAAGGGTTCACCCCTCCACTTT. Protein sequence: CASSLHRKGSPLHF.